A selection of T cell receptor beta chains follows, all from one sample in a study of blood T cell repertoires in COVID-19. The protocol was immunoSEQ multiplex PCR, while the TCRdb copy is restricted to in-frame clones and leaves out a portion. The sample gives a few hundred thousand clones, around 89% of which show up once; approximately 4.1% is in the top ten. The material sequenced was PBMCs or T cells enriched from blood (not recorded which). The source is a woman under 40 who had recovered from COVID-19. Each CDR3 is given with its conserved first and last residue. The D gene is left open where the match is weak. For some rows the clone size is stated as once, few or many, or as a class when expanded; others skip it.

NA	TRBV25-1	TRBJ1-3	NA	CAVASNQGWGNTIYF	TGTGCAGTCGCCTCAAACCAGGGGTGGGGAAACACCATATATTTT
NA	TRBV4-1	TRBJ2-1	NA	CASSQGASRKYNEQFF	TGCGCCAGCAGCCAAGGAGCTAGCCGAAAATACAATGAGCAGTTCTTC
NA	TRBV9	TRBJ2-5	NA	CASSPGAGYQETQYF	TGTGCCAGCAGCCCTGGGGCGGGATACCAAGAGACCCAGTACTTC
NA	TRBV28	TRBJ2-1	many	CASSSMDSPSYNEQFF	TGTGCCAGCAGTTCCATGGACTCCCCCTCCTACAATGAGCAGTTCTTC
TRBD1	TRBV30	TRBJ1-4	NA	CAWQSGGFSEKLFF	TGTGCCTGGCAATCAGGGGGTTTTTCTGAAAAACTGTTTTTT
TRBD1	TRBV20-1	TRBJ1-5	few	CSASSPGGYQPQHF	TGCAGTGCTAGTTCCCCAGGGGGATATCAGCCCCAGCATTTT
TRBD1	TRBV2	TRBJ2-2	NA	CASSGQGLAIPGELFF	TGTGCCAGCAGTGGACAGGGTCTCGCTATCCCCGGGGAGCTGTTTTTT
NA	TRBV11-2	TRBJ2-7	NA	CASGRGAHEQYF	TGTGCCAGCGGCCGGGGGGCCCACGAGCAGTACTTC
TRBD1	TRBV3-1/TRBV3-2	TRBJ1-4	NA	CASSQRQGAGEKLFF	TGTGCCAGCAGCCAGCGACAGGGGGCCGGTGAAAAACTGTTTTTT
NA	TRBV4-3	TRBJ1-1	NA	CASSQDTRRGFDTEAFF	TGCGCCAGCAGCCAAGATACCCGTCGGGGTTTTGACACTGAAGCTTTCTTT
TRBD1	TRBV5-1	TRBJ2-6	NA	CASSLGQGANVLTF	TGCGCCAGCAGCTTGGGACAGGGTGCCAACGTCCTGACTTTC
TRBD1	TRBV5-1	TRBJ1-2	NA	CASSTGQGRAYGYTF	TGCGCCAGCAGCACCGGACAGGGGCGGGCCTATGGCTACACCTTC
TRBD2	TRBV3-1/TRBV3-2	TRBJ2-1	NA	CASSHNTGTSENEQFF	TGTGCCAGCAGCCATAACACCGGGACTAGCGAGAATGAGCAGTTCTTC
NA	TRBV2	TRBJ1-5	NA	CASSETLPSNQPQHF	TGTGCCAGCAGTGAGACTCTTCCTAGCAATCAGCCCCAGCATTTT
TRBD1	TRBV7-9	TRBJ1-2	NA	CASSEGQGANYGYTF	TGTGCCAGCAGCGAGGGACAGGGGGCAAACTATGGCTACACCTTC
NA	TRBV6-1	TRBJ1-3	NA	CASSEALRTETGNTIYF	TGTGCCAGCAGTGAAGCGCTAAGGACAGAGACTGGAAACACCATATATTTT
NA	TRBV27	TRBJ1-5	NA	CASSPFSQGNQPQHF	TGTGCCAGCAGCCCCTTCAGTCAGGGCAATCAGCCCCAGCATTTT
TRBD1	TRBV6-5	TRBJ2-5	NA	CASSRTGVETQYF	TGTGCCAGCAGTCGGACAGGGGTGGAGACCCAGTACTTC
NA	TRBV20-1	TRBJ2-7	NA	CSASMVGGEQYF	TGCAGTGCAAGTATGGTAGGGGGAGAGCAGTACTTC
NA	TRBV28	TRBJ2-5	NA	CASSWDPGGGKTQYF	TGTGCCAGCAGTTGGGATCCAGGAGGCGGGAAGACCCAGTACTTC
NA	TRBV11-3	TRBJ2-2	NA	CASSPNSLSKGELFF	TGTGCCAGCAGCCCAAATTCGTTATCTAAGGGGGAGCTGTTTTTT
NA	TRBV2	TRBJ1-2	NA	CASTILGHNYGYTF	TGTGCCAGCACCATCCTTGGGCATAACTATGGCTACACCTTC
NA	TRBV24-1	TRBJ2-3	NA	CATRPMGGNTQYF	TGTGCCACCAGGCCGATGGGGGGAAATACGCAGTATTTT
NA	TRBV5-6	TRBJ1-2	NA	CASSLEGQGYGYTF	TGTGCCAGCAGCTTGGAGGGTCAGGGTTATGGCTACACCTTC
NA	TRBV7-2	TRBJ1-5	NA	CASSQDNMSNQPQHF	TGTGCCAGCAGCCAGGACAATATGAGCAATCAGCCCCAGCATTTT
NA	TRBV5-6	TRBJ2-3	NA	CASSLIYGGRSTDTQYF	TGTGCCAGCAGCTTGATCTATGGCGGGCGAAGCACAGATACGCAGTATTTT
NA	TRBV7-9	TRBJ1-5	few	CASSATGIGNQPQHF	TGTGCCAGCAGCGCTACAGGGATTGGCAATCAGCCCCAGCATTTT
TRBD1	TRBV6-1	TRBJ2-7	few	CASSEVGQGPYEQYF	TGTGCCAGCAGTGAAGTGGGACAGGGACCCTACGAGCAGTACTTC
NA	TRBV29-1	TRBJ2-7	NA	CSVVSDEQYF	TGCAGCGTTGTATCGGACGAGCAGTACTTC
NA	TRBV30	TRBJ1-2	NA	CAGTDRRGYTF	TGTGCCGGAACGGACAGAAGAGGCTACACCTTC
NA	TRBV6-4	TRBJ2-2	NA	CASSGRDTGELFF	TGTGCCAGCAGTGGCAGGGACACCGGGGAGCTGTTTTTT
TRBD1	TRBV3-1/TRBV3-2	TRBJ2-7	NA	CASSQGTGGYEQYF	TGTGCCAGCAGCCAAGGAACAGGGGGCTACGAGCAGTACTTC
NA	TRBV9	TRBJ1-5	NA	CASSVGYSNQPQHF	TGTGCCAGCAGCGTAGGTTATAGCAATCAGCCCCAGCATTTT
NA	TRBV15	TRBJ1-6	NA	CATSRDLDSNSPLHF	TGTGCCACCAGCAGAGATCTGGACAGTAATTCACCCCTCCACTTT
NA	TRBV5-1	TRBJ2-1	NA	CASELRGGSSYNEQFF	TGCGCCAGCGAGCTCCGAGGTGGGAGCTCCTACAATGAGCAGTTCTTC
NA	TRBV27	TRBJ1-1	once	CASSLNRADTEAFF	TGTGCCAGCAGTCTAAACAGGGCGGATACTGAAGCTTTCTTT
NA	TRBV11-3	TRBJ1-2	NA	CASSLGGGYGYTF	TGTGCCAGCAGCTTAGGCGGGGGTTATGGCTACACCTTC
TRBD1	TRBV19	TRBJ1-5	NA	CASSPGGGNQPQHF	TGTGCCAGTAGTCCAGGGGGCGGCAACCAGCCCCAGCATTTT
TRBD1	TRBV5-8	TRBJ2-2	NA	CASSVGTAANTGELFF	TGTGCCAGCAGCGTCGGGACAGCCGCGAACACCGGGGAGCTGTTTTTT
TRBD2	TRBV27	TRBJ2-5	NA	CASSLYPEREGRWSWETQYF	TGTGCCAGCAGTTTATATCCTGAGCGGGAGGGGCGGTGGAGTTGGGAGACCCAGTACTTC
NA	TRBV6-5	TRBJ1-1	NA	CASSYPGGAGTEAFF	TGTGCCAGCAGTTACCCGGGGGGCGCGGGCACTGAAGCTTTCTTT
NA	TRBV10-3	TRBJ2-7	NA	CAISDPTSFHEQYF	TGTGCCATCAGTGACCCTACCTCTTTCCACGAGCAGTACTTC
NA	TRBV5-8	TRBJ1-5	NA	CASSRGYSNQPQHF	TGTGCCAGCAGTAGGGGGTATAGCAATCAGCCCCAGCATTTT
NA	TRBV18	TRBJ1-5	NA	CASSEGRNQPQHF	TGTGCCAGCTCAGAGGGTCGCAATCAGCCCCAGCATTTT
TRBD1	TRBV28	TRBJ1-1	few	CASSSRVDRGNTEAFF	TGTGCCAGCAGTTCCCGAGTCGACAGGGGAAACACTGAAGCTTTCTTT
NA	TRBV18	TRBJ1-1	once	CASSRVWTSTEAFF	TGTGCCAGCTCGCGAGTTTGGACATCCACTGAAGCTTTCTTT
TRBD2	TRBV7-3	TRBJ2-1	NA	CASSRLAGGYNEQFF	TGTGCCAGCAGCCGACTAGCGGGAGGCTACAATGAGCAGTTCTTC
NA	TRBV9	TRBJ2-1	NA	CASSVYEGSEQFF	TGTGCCAGCAGCGTCTATGAGGGTAGTGAGCAGTTCTTC
TRBD1	TRBV27	TRBJ2-1	NA	CASSLSRQGRTSYNEQFF	TGTGCCAGCAGTTTATCCCGACAGGGAAGGACCTCCTACAATGAGCAGTTCTTC
NA	TRBV16	TRBJ2-3	NA	CASSPSPGTDTQYF	TGTGCCAGCAGCCCAAGCCCGGGCACAGATACGCAGTATTTT
NA	TRBV7-2	TRBJ1-5	NA	CASSFLGAGGQPQHF	TGTGCCAGCAGCTTCCTGGGGGCTGGAGGACAGCCCCAGCATTTT
NA	TRBV11-2	TRBJ1-2	NA	CASSLGASSHYGYTF	TGTGCCAGCAGCTTGGGAGCCAGCTCTCACTATGGCTACACCTTC
NA	TRBV30	TRBJ2-7	NA	CAWSGDRLMEQYF	TGTGCCTGGAGTGGCGACAGGCTAATGGAGCAGTACTTC
TRBD1	TRBV6-5	TRBJ1-1	NA	CASSYAGQLNTEAFF	TGTGCCAGCAGTTACGCGGGACAGCTGAACACTGAAGCTTTCTTT
NA	TRBV18	TRBJ1-5	NA	CASSPVGQGAGNQPQHF	TGTGCCAGCTCACCAGTGGGGCAGGGTGCGGGCAATCAGCCCCAGCATTTT
NA	TRBV27	TRBJ1-1	NA	CASSFSPGRRWAFF	TGTGCCAGCAGTTTTTCCCCAGGGCGTAGGTGGGCTTTCTTT
TRBD1	TRBV7-2	TRBJ2-1	NA	CASSPRTGDNEQFF	TGTGCCAGCAGCCCCCGGACAGGGGACAATGAGCAGTTCTTC